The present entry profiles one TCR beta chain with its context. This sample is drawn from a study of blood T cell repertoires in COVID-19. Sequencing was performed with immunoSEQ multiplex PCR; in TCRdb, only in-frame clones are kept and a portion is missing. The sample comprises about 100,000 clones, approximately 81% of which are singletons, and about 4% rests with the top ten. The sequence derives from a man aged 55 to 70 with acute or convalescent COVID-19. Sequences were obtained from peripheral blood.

CDR3 nucleotide sequence: TGTGCCAGCAGCCCGTCCGGACAGATCAATTCACCCCTCCACTTT. As protein: CASSPSGQINSPLHF. This sequence joins TRBV7-8 and TRBJ1-6, with D possibly TRBD1 on 6 matching bases. The germline V gene encodes CDR1 SGHVS and CDR2 FQNEAQ. The germline V and J ends were trimmed by 5 bases and 7 bases, with 15 bases remaining between them. CDR3 size: 15 residues.